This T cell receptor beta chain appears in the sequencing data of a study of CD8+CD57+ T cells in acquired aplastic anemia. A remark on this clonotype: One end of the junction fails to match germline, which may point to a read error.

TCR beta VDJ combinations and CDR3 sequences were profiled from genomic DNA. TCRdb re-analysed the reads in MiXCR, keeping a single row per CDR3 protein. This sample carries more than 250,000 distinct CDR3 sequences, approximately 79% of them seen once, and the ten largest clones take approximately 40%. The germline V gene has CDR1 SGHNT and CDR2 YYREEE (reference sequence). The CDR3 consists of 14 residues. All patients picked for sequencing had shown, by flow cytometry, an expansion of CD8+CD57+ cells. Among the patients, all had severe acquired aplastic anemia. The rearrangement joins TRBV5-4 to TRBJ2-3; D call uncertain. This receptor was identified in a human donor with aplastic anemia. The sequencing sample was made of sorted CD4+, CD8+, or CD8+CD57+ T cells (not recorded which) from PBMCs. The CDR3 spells CASSQGVAPDTQYF. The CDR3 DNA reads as TGCGCCAGCAGCCAAGGCGTTGCTCCAGATACGCAGTATTTT.